This T cell receptor (beta chain) was documented in a study of blood T cell repertoires in COVID-19. On the study more broadly: The origin of the acute and convalescent COVID-19 samples was the United States, Italy and Spain. Sources were T cells, B-cell-depleted T cells, or PBMCs; the material itself was cDNA or gDNA.

Under the authors' procedure: The authors estimated nucleated cell counts from reference gene primer amplification. TCRdb's copy holds only in-frame clones and misses some; the assay was immunoSEQ multiplex PCR. That table is the source of V, J and clone size, and D and trimming were worked out from the DNA. The sample consists of around 300,000 clones, approximately 85% of them appearing once. On this clone: The sample has other DNA sequences that encode this CDR3 too.

Germline values: CDR1 SGHRS, CDR2 YFSETQ. Trimming took off 0 bases at V and 1 base at J, with 7 bases between the two ends. The CDR3 consists of 14 residues. The sequencing sample was made of peripheral blood. This clonotype originated in a woman aged 70-85 years with acute or convalescent COVID-19. The J gene is TRBJ1-1, the V gene TRBV5-1; D gene unclear. CDR3 sequence reads: CASSLESGNTEAFF. CDR3 DNA sequence: TGCGCCAGCAGCTTGGAAAGCGGGAACACTGAAGCTTTCTTT. The entire variable domain, with the rest obtained from reference TRBV5-1 and TRBJ1-1, is as follows: KAGVTQTPRYLIKTRGQQVTLSCSPISGHRSVSWYQQTPGQGLQFLFEYFSETQRNKGNFPGRFSGRQFSNSRSEMNVSTLELGDSALYLCASSLESGNTEAFFGQGTRLTVV.